This T cell receptor beta chain was recovered during a study of regulatory T cells in long-lasting Graves disease. There are a few counts of this clonotype. Construction of the TCR beta libraries employed iRepertoire HTBI primers in conjunction with Arm-PCR of CDR3 regions. One entry per CDR3 protein results from TCRdb running MiXCR on the multiplex PCR reads. The repertoire holds about 500,000 distinct CDR3 sequences, with around 12% as singletons. V lost 0 bases, J lost 6 bases, and 10 bases stayed unmatched. Germline values: CDR1 DFQATT, CDR2 SNEGSKA (reference sequence). The length of the CDR3 is 15 residues. Time point noted: newly diagnosed GD, antithyroid drugs for less than 3 months. Preparation of the TCR library used RNA extracted from PBMCs. These data also formed part of another study, on T cells in Graves' hyperthyroidism and ophthalmopathy. That study adds: Most clonotypes that expanded in the thyroid above 0.001 also showed up in blood.

This clonotype originated in a woman aged 30 to 39 with Graves disease. The gene calls are TRBV20-1 and TRBJ2-7, with TRBD2 identical over 8 bases. Sequencing used peripheral blood mononuclear cells (PBMCs), obtained at new diagnosis, from a patient treated with antithyroid drugs. The CDR3 loop is CSARDSGGPSSEQYF. CDR3 in DNA: TGCAGTGCTAGAGATTCGGGAGGGCCCTCTTCCGAGCAGTACTTC.